Listed below are T cell receptor beta chains from one sample, sequenced in a study of blood T cell repertoires in COVID-19. The table came from immunoSEQ multiplex PCR; TCRdb's copy has only in-frame clones and leaves some out. This table has around 170,000 clones, around 90% appearing once. The specimen sequenced was peripheral blood. Receptor source: a man in his fifties or sixties with COVID-19, enrolled during active disease. Each CDR3 is given without its conserved first and last residue.

J gene	CDR3 length	V gene	CDR3 protein
TRBJ1-1	9	TRBV20-1	SARDRVKAF
TRBJ1-1	14	TRBV7-2	ASSFLGTGAVPEAF
TRBJ1-4	11	TRBV3-1/TRBV3-2	ASSQVRGEKLF
TRBJ1-1	15	TRBV9	ASSVGGTGTGYTEAF
TRBJ2-3	13	TRBV28	ASSSPGTGTDTQY
TRBJ1-1	11	TRBV7-9	ASSPGLNTEAF
TRBJ1-2	10	TRBV12-3/TRBV12-4	ASSDDSYGYT
TRBJ1-3	14	TRBV11-3	ASSFRQGSLGNTIY
TRBJ2-7	12	TRBV2	ASSVGQGSYEQY
TRBJ2-1	14	TRBV5-4	ASSPGLAGSYNEQF
TRBJ2-7	11	TRBV7-9	ASNLYSSYEQY
TRBJ1-2	11	TRBV7-2	ASSPRTGLGYT
TRBJ2-3	14	TRBV28	ASSYTPDRGQDTQY
TRBJ2-5	13	TRBV2	ASSYQTGGPETQY
TRBJ1-2	12	TRBV7-2	ASSVVAGSGGYT
TRBJ1-5	12	TRBV21-1	ASRDRDSNQPQH
TRBJ1-6	13	TRBV2	ASSNLRDTTHLLH
TRBJ2-3	18	TRBV5-1	ASSSLMGGLGTRPADTQY
TRBJ1-5	13	TRBV18	ASSPLQGGNQPQH
TRBJ2-7	13	TRBV7-7	ASSFMQVVASEQY
TRBJ2-1	15	TRBV14	ASSQPLGQGARNEQF
TRBJ1-2	12	TRBV13	ASSLVQVLDGYT
TRBJ2-7	11	TRBV24-1	ATSDPKTTEQY
TRBJ2-5	12	TRBV9	ASSVGGTQQTQY
TRBJ2-1	13	TRBV7-9	ASSLSGGSYNEQF
TRBJ1-1	12	TRBV7-3	ASSLTGANTEAF
TRBJ2-1	14	TRBV19	ASSILRRRSYNEQF
TRBJ2-5	13	TRBV28	ASKPQGIKGETQY
TRBJ2-1	13	TRBV24-1	ATSDLELAGREQF
TRBJ1-1	11	TRBV19	ASSWGAGTEAF
TRBJ2-5	11	TRBV24-1	ATSETGGETQY
TRBJ1-3	13	TRBV28	ASSVGTETGNTIY
TRBJ2-3	13	TRBV14	ASSPGDRGLDTQY
TRBJ1-1	10	TRBV27	ASRGTLDEAF
TRBJ2-1	13	TRBV19	ASSNQGIRYNEQF
TRBJ2-5	11	TRBV24-1	ATSDFTGGTQY
TRBJ2-7	12	TRBV25-1	ASSTRQRAYEQY
TRBJ1-6	13	TRBV7-9	ASSLGDRANSPLH
TRBJ2-5	13	TRBV19	ASSSQTGTSETQY
TRBJ2-7	10	TRBV5-1	ASSLNRDEQY
TRBJ1-5	10	TRBV5-8	ASQGLNQPQH
TRBJ2-5	11	TRBV2	ASSSGGVETQY